Presented here are 10 T cell receptor beta chains from one specimen sequenced in a study of blood T cell repertoires in COVID-19. The table came from immunoSEQ multiplex PCR; TCRdb's copy has only in-frame clones and leaves some out. The sample holds 400,000 to 450,000 clones, about 90% seen once. The specimen was peripheral blood. All receptors come from a young man with COVID-19, enrolled during active disease.

V is TRBV11-2 and J is TRBJ2-3; D remains unclear. Trimming stripped 3 bases from V and 3 bases from J, with 10 bases between. Per the germline V gene, CDR1 is SGHAT and CDR2 is FQNNGV. This CDR3 has 14 residues. Written as DNA, the CDR3 is TGTGCCAGCAGCTTGTCTCTCCAGACAGATACGCAGTATTTT. It translates to CASSLSLQTDTQYF.

This sequence joins TRBV19 and TRBJ1-1; the D gene is possibly TRBD1 (5 bases). Germline V CDR1 and CDR2: LNHDA, SQIVND (reference sequence). V lost 7 bases to trimming and J lost 3 bases, with 12 bases between them. This CDR3 contains 13 residues. The CDR3 protein is CASKRGSHTEAFF. The CDR3 region has the DNA TGTGCCAGTAAAAGGGGATCTCACACTGAAGCTTTCTTT.

The table lists this clone with a count of one. Here the CDR3 reads CASKLSTSGRNEQFF. For the CDR3, the DNA is TGTGCCAGTAAATTGTCCACTAGCGGGAGGAATGAGCAGTTCTTC. The chain carries TRBV19 and TRBJ2-1; 12 bases are shared with TRBD2. V lost 7 bases and J lost 7; bases outside the gene matches: 8. Germline-derived CDR1 and CDR2 are LNHDA and SQIVND (reference sequence). This CDR3 is 15 amino acids long. The full variable domain, its missing parts supplied by reference TRBV19 and TRBJ2-1, is DGGITQSPKYLFRKEGQNVTLSCEQNLNHDAMYWYRQDPGQGLRLIYYSQIVNDFQKGDIAEGYSVSREKKESFPLTVTSAQKNPTAFYLCASKLSTSGRNEQFFGPGTRLTVL.

V is TRBV14 and J is TRBJ2-1; a weak D match, TRBD2 (6 bases). This CDR3 comprises 15 residues. Germline CDR1 SGHDN, CDR2 FVKESK. Between the trimmed V and J ends, which lost 2 bases and 5 bases, there was a span of 13 bases. In nucleotides, the CDR3 is TGTGCCAGCAGCCAAAAATACGGGACTGACAATGAGCAGTTCTTC. Its translation is CASSQKYGTDNEQFF.

The chain joins TRBV12-3 or TRBV12-4 to TRBJ1-2; D remains ambiguous. The germline V and J ends were trimmed by 2 bases and 4 bases, with 8 bases remaining between them. CDR3 size: 13 residues. DNA of the CDR3: TGTGCCAGCAGTTTATGGGGAGCCTATGGCTACACCTTC. It is translated as CASSLWGAYGYTF.

This clone was seen ten or more times. The junction departs from the called germline gene at one end, perhaps through a read error. The V gene is TRBV6-6, the J gene TRBJ2-1, with D possibly being TRBD1 (5 bases). The CDR3 runs to 15 residues. CDR1 MNHNY and CDR2 SVGAGI come from the germline V gene (reference sequence). The CDR3 DNA follows: TGTGCCAGCAGTTCACCAGACAGACTGCACAACGAGCAGTTCTTC. Protein: CASSSPDRLHNEQFF.

Only a few counts were recorded for this clone. This chain connects TRBV2 to TRBJ2-3; TRBD2 aligns across 7 bases. After removal of 8 bases from V and 2 bases from J, the junction contained 4 bases not matched to a gene. The V gene's germline CDR1 is SNHLY and CDR2 FYNNEI. The CDR3 sequence is 13 residues long. The CDR3 sequence is CASGGVFTDTQYF. The CDR3 DNA reads TGTGCCAGCGGGGGGGTTTTCACAGATACGCAGTATTTT.

The rearrangement joins TRBV20-1 to TRBJ2-7; maybe TRBD1 (5 bases). V lost 5 bases and J 5 bases, leaving 10 bases between the germline ends. The CDR3 spans 11 residues. Germline lookup yields CDR1 DFQATT and CDR2 SNEGSKA (reference sequence). The CDR3 DNA follows: TGCAGTGCTTCGATCAGGGACGAGCAGTACTTC. Residues: CSASIRDEQYF.

The rearrangement uses TRBV20-1 and TRBJ2-3, with 9 nucleotides matching TRBD2. The CDR3 has 15 residues. With V trimmed by 3 bases and J by 7 bases, 11 bases remained unmatched. Germline lookup yields CDR1 DFQATT and CDR2 SNEGSKA (reference sequence). CDR3 bases: TGCAGTGCTAGTACTCAAATAGCGGGGGCTAATACGCAGTATTTT. Translation gives CSASTQIAGANTQYF.

The J gene is TRBJ1-3, the V gene TRBV7-5; TRBD1, the D gene given by the table, was not confirmed from the DNA. TRBV7-5 is shown as a pseudogene. CDR3 size: 16 residues. This chain's CDR3 is CVRSLDYRAAGNTIYF. DNA of the CDR3: TGTGTCAGAAGCTTAGACTACAGGGCTGCTGGAAACACCATATATTTT.